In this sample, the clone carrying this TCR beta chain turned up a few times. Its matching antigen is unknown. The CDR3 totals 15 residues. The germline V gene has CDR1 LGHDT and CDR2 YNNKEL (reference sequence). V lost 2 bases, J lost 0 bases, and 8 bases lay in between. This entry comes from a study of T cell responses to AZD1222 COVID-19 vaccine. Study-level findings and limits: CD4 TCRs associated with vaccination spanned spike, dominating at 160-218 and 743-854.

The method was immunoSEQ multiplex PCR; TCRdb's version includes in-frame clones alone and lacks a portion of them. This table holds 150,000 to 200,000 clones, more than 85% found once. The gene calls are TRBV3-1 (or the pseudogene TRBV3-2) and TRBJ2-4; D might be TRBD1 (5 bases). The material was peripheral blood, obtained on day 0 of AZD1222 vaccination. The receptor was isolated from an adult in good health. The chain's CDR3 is CASSQLTGAKNIQYF. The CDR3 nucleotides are TGTGCCAGCAGCCAATTAACAGGAGCCAAAAACATTCAGTACTTC.